Following are 31 T cell receptor beta chains from one sample sequenced in a study of response to subunit inactivated influenza vaccine. MiXCR was run by TCRdb on the RT-PCR reads, yielding one entry per CDR3 protein. The table includes around 710,000 distinct CDR3 sequences, about 15% detected once. Specimen: PBMCs from blood, collected less than 15 days before vaccination. These receptors came from a man over 45 who received an inactivated influenza vaccine.

Only a few counts were recorded for this clonotype. The chain recombines TRBV28 with TRBJ2-1; D perhaps matches TRBD2 (6 bases). From germline, CDR1 is MDHEN and CDR2 SYDVKM. CDR3 length equals 19 residues. Trimming shortened V by 8 bases and J by 2 bases, and 28 bases separated the two germline ends. CDR3 nucleotide sequence: TGTGCCAGCTTACGGGGACCCGGTGGGGCGGCGGGGACCTACAATGAGCAGTTCTTC. Its translation is CASLRGPGGAAGTYNEQFF.

In this sample, this clonotype turned up many times. This chain links TRBV20-1 with TRBJ1-4; D ambiguous. The germline V and J ends were trimmed by 3 bases and 4 bases, with 9 bases remaining between them. This CDR3 region has 13 residues. CDR1 DFQATT and CDR2 SNEGSKA come from the germline V gene (reference sequence). CDR3 amino acids: CSASKAVNEKLFF. The DNA of the CDR3 is TGCAGTGCTAGTAAGGCAGTTAATGAAAAACTGTTTTTT.

About this clonotype: One end of the junction varies from germline; a read error may be responsible. The chain has TRBV12-3 or TRBV12-4 and TRBJ2-7; 9 bases map to TRBD2. This CDR3 contains 13 residues. This chain's CDR3 is CVSSPNAGGEQYF. In DNA form, the CDR3 reads TGTGTCAGCAGCCCCAATGCGGGAGGGGAGCAGTACTTC.

This sequence joins TRBV20-1 and TRBJ2-4; 14 bases align to TRBD2. The CDR3 sequence is 15 residues long. Germline CDR1 and CDR2: DFQATT and SNEGSKA (reference sequence). Unmatched junction bases numbered 6, after V lost 5 bases and J lost 6 bases. The CDR3 nucleotides read TGCAGTGCTTCGTCGGGGACTAGCGGGGGAAACATTCAGTACTTC. Its translation is CSASSGTSGGNIQYF.

The chain employs TRBV7-8 and TRBJ2-1; 9 bases map to TRBD1. The CDR3 totals 15 residues. The J segment lost 7 bases and the V segment lost 6 bases, leaving 10 bases of the junction unmatched. Per the germline V gene, CDR1 is SGHVS and CDR2 is FQNEAQ. The CDR3 nucleotides are TGTGCCAGCAGGGAACCGGGACAGGGTCATAATGAGCAGTTCTTC. Residues: CASREPGQGHNEQFF.

Ten or more counts support this clonotype. The chain is built from TRBV4-2 and TRBJ2-2, with 15 bases fitting TRBD2. V lost 0 bases and J lost 1; bases outside the gene matches: 9. The CDR3 runs to 21 residues. CDR1 LGHNA and CDR2 YNFKEQ come from the germline V gene. The CDR3 loop is CASSQEPRTSGGAWNTGELFF. The CDR3 coding sequence is TGTGCCAGCAGCCAAGAACCCCGGACTAGCGGGGGGGCTTGGAACACCGGGGAGCTGTTTTTT.

V and J are TRBV10-3 and TRBJ2-1; D may be TRBD1 (6 bases). The germline V gene has CDR1 ENHRY and CDR2 SYGVKD. The CDR3 sequence is 13 residues long. Trimming took off 7 bases at V and 2 bases at J, with 9 bases between the two ends. CDR3 in amino acids: CAITGVPYNEQFF. DNA of the CDR3: TGTGCCATCACAGGGGTTCCCTACAATGAGCAGTTCTTC.

The chain joins TRBV6-2 or TRBV6-3 to TRBJ2-3; 13 bases fit TRBD2. V trimming: 6 bases; J trimming: 5 bases; junction bases outside the gene matches: 2. The CDR3 has 14 amino acids. Germline lookup yields CDR1 MNHEY and CDR2 SVGEGT. DNA of the CDR3: TGTGCCAGCAGAACTAGCGGGAGGGGAGATACGCAGTATTTT. Translated, it gives CASRTSGRGDTQYF.

The table lists this clonotype with a few counts. V usage is TRBV5-1 and J usage is TRBJ2-5; perhaps TRBD2 as D (7 bases). The CDR3 length is 16 residues. Germline assignment: CDR1 SGHRS and CDR2 YFSETQ. V was pared by 0 bases and J by 0 bases, with 12 bases between. CDR3 in amino acids: CASSLGRGAYQETQYF. The DNA of the CDR3 is TGCGCCAGCAGCTTGGGACGGGGGGCCTACCAAGAGACCCAGTACTTC.

CDR3 coding DNA: TGCAGTGCTAGATTAGTGAGCCTCTCCTACAATGAGCAGTTCTTC. This sequence encodes CSARLVSLSYNEQFF. This chain connects TRBV20-1 to TRBJ2-1; D not certain. Germline V gives CDR1 DFQATT, CDR2 SNEGSKA (reference sequence). CDR3 length: 15 residues. Trimming took off 2 bases at V and 0 bases at J, with 11 bases between the two ends.

The rearrangement joins TRBV7-9 to TRBJ2-2, with D unresolved. From germline, CDR1 is SEHNR and CDR2 FQNEAQ (reference sequence). The CDR3 loop spans 17 amino acids. Trimming left V 3 bases short and J 5 bases short, with 19 bases between. The CDR3 bases are TGTGCCAGCAGCTTGCGTTTCGCCCAGAATGGTACCGGGGAGCTGTTTTTT. This sequence encodes CASSLRFAQNGTGELFF.

The chain links TRBV12-3 or TRBV12-4 to TRBJ2-7; 10 bases align to TRBD1. The CDR3 runs to 15 residues. Unmatched junction bases numbered 5, after V lost 6 bases and J lost 0 bases. The CDR3 nucleotides read TGTGCCAGCAGCCCGGGACAGGGGTACTCCTACGAGCAGTACTTC. Protein sequence: CASSPGQGYSYEQYF.

The chain recombines TRBV5-1 with TRBJ2-3; D is unresolved. The ends were cut back, 4 bases at V and 0 bases at J, with 12 bases in the middle. The germline V gene has CDR1 SGHRS and CDR2 YFSETQ. The CDR3 consists of 15 residues. The CDR3 is CASSPTAVSTDTQYF. The CDR3 DNA reads as TGCGCCAGCAGCCCAACGGCGGTTAGCACAGATACGCAGTATTTT. The full variable domain, its missing parts supplied by reference TRBV5-1 and TRBJ2-3, is KAGVTQTPRYLIKTRGQQVTLSCSPISGHRSVSWYQQTPGQGLQFLFEYFSETQRNKGNFPGRFSGRQFSNSRSEMNVSTLELGDSALYLCASSPTAVSTDTQYFGPGTRLTVL.

As for this clonotype: One junction end disagrees with the germline gene, perhaps due to a read error. The rearrangement uses TRBV28 and TRBJ2-7; 8 bases align to TRBD1. The CDR3 totals 15 residues. From germline, CDR1 is MDHEN and CDR2 SYDVKM. The CDR3 DNA reads TGTGCCAACAGTTTTTCCAGGGGGCGAGGGAGCGAGCAGTACTTC. Translating it yields CANSFSRGRGSEQYF.

This clonotype was seen repeatedly, ten times or more. The rearrangement joins TRBV5-1 to TRBJ1-2; D is perhaps TRBD1 (5 bases). CDR1 is SGHRS, CDR2 YFSETQ, per germline. This CDR3 is 15 amino acids long. The V gene lost 0 bases and the J gene lost 4 bases, with 13 bases spanning the gap. The CDR3: CASSLAYRRGYGYTF. The CDR3 region has the DNA TGCGCCAGCAGCTTGGCCTACAGGAGGGGCTATGGCTACACCTTC.

There are a few counts of this clonotype. The rearrangement joins TRBV5-1 to TRBJ2-3; D call uncertain. In germline, CDR1 is SGHRS, CDR2 YFSETQ. CDR3 length: 14 amino acids. Deletions cut 0 bases from V and 6 bases from J, with 11 bases between. In DNA, the CDR3 is TGCGCCAGCAGCTTGGCCGGTGAGTTTGATACGCAGTATTTT. Its protein is CASSLAGEFDTQYF.

This clonotype was seen a handful of times. V usage is TRBV28 and J usage is TRBJ2-2; the D gene could be TRBD1 or TRBD2 (5 bases each). The V and J ends lost 6 bases and 4 bases respectively, with 15 bases between them. CDR1 and CDR2 (germline): MDHEN, SYDVKM. This CDR3 spans 15 amino acids. CDR3 protein: CASSKEGPGTGELFF. The CDR3 nucleotides read TGTGCCAGCAGCAAAGAGGGGCCTGGCACCGGGGAGCTGTTTTTT.

CDR3 nucleotide sequence: TGTGCCACCAGCAGAGATACGGCGCGGGAGCGAGAGACCCAGTACTTC. As protein: CATSRDTARERETQYF. J is TRBJ2-5 and V is TRBV15, with 7 bases that match TRBD2. The CDR3 is 16 amino acids. V was clipped by 0 bases and J by 4 bases; unmatched bases: 8. Germline V gene sequence: CDR1 LNHNV, CDR2 YYDKDF (reference sequence).

This chain joins TRBV7-2 and TRBJ2-3; 15 bases agree with TRBD2. V lost 6 bases to trimming and J lost 3 bases; unmatched junction nucleotides: 4. This CDR3 contains 16 residues. Germline V gives CDR1 SGHTA, CDR2 FQGNSA. CDR3 sequence: CASSWTSGGVTDTQYF. The CDR3 coding sequence is TGTGCCAGCAGTTGGACTAGCGGGGGGGTGACAGATACGCAGTATTTT.

This clonotype came up a few times. The chain joins TRBV9 to TRBJ2-2, with TRBD1 matching 7 bases. This CDR3 is built from 16 residues. Germline CDR1 reads SGDLS; CDR2 reads YYNGEE. Unmatched junction bases numbered 4, after V lost 1 base and J lost 1 base. The CDR3 loop is CASSVPRQGNTGELFF. The DNA of the CDR3 is TGTGCCAGCAGCGTACCTCGACAGGGGAACACCGGGGAGCTGTTTTTT.

The gene calls are TRBV27 and TRBJ2-3, with 10 bases that match TRBD2. The junction had 3 bases not matched to a gene; V was cut back by 3 bases and J by 3 bases. The CDR3 totals 15 residues. From germline, CDR1 is MNHEY and CDR2 SMNVEV (reference sequence). The CDR3: CASSFEREGTDTQYF. CDR3 nucleotide sequence: TGTGCCAGCAGTTTCGAGCGGGAGGGGACAGATACGCAGTATTTT.

There are a few counts of this clonotype. This chain connects TRBV5-1 to TRBJ2-5; D is perhaps TRBD2 (5 bases). This CDR3 has 15 amino acids. The germline V and J ends were trimmed by 0 bases and 2 bases, with 11 bases remaining between them. Germline V gene sequence: CDR1 SGHRS, CDR2 YFSETQ. The CDR3 protein is CASSLGAELQETQYF. The CDR3 DNA is TGCGCCAGCAGCTTGGGAGCGGAGCTACAAGAGACCCAGTACTTC. Combining the CDR3 with reference TRBV5-1 and TRBJ2-5 gives the whole variable domain KAGVTQTPRYLIKTRGQQVTLSCSPISGHRSVSWYQQTPGQGLQFLFEYFSETQRNKGNFPGRFSGRQFSNSRSEMNVSTLELGDSALYLCASSLGAELQETQYFGPGTRLLVL.

The genes are TRBV12-3 or TRBV12-4 and TRBJ1-1; weak D call: TRBD1 (5 bases). The CDR3 is 15 residues long. The V gene lost 6 bases and the J gene lost 4 bases, with 18 bases spanning the gap. This CDR3 reads CASSGQLGSTTEAFF. The CDR3 DNA reads as TGTGCCAGCAGCGGACAACTCGGCAGTACCACTGAAGCTTTCTTT.

The chain employs TRBV10-3 and TRBJ2-1; 14 positions agree with TRBD2. Germline assignment: CDR1 ENHRY and CDR2 SYGVKD. CDR3 size: 15 residues. Unmatched junction bases numbered 1, after V lost 2 bases and J lost 7 bases. The CDR3, as DNA: TGTGCCATCAGTGAGGGGACTAGCGGGAGTAATGAGCAGTTCTTC. The encoded protein is CAISEGTSGSNEQFF.

This clonotype was counted many times. V and J are TRBV12-3 or TRBV12-4 and TRBJ2-1; 13 nucleotides align to TRBD2. This CDR3 has 15 amino acids. V lost 5 bases to trimming and J lost 9 bases; unmatched junction nucleotides: 7. The CDR3 nucleotides read TGTGCCAGCAGTCTAGGACTAGCGGGAGTTGCTGAGCAGTTCTTC. Protein: CASSLGLAGVAEQFF.

This clonotype was seen a few times. This rearrangement joins TRBV2 to TRBJ1-1, with D unclear. CDR3 length: 12 amino acids. Trimming took off 5 bases at V and 8 bases at J, with 12 bases between the two ends. Germline V lookup: CDR1 SNHLY, CDR2 FYNNEI. CDR3 DNA sequence: TGTGCCAGCAGTAGGTTTTCCAGCGAAGCTTTCTTT. Residues: CASSRFSSEAFF.

This clonotype was detected many times. The chain carries TRBV5-1 and TRBJ1-1; unclear D gene. CDR1 and CDR2 from the germline V gene are SGHRS and YFSETQ. Trimming pared 0 bases from V and 6 bases from J, leaving 9 bases between. This CDR3 region has 13 residues. CDR3 sequence: CASSLAAGPEAFF. As DNA, the CDR3 is TGCGCCAGCAGCTTGGCCGCTGGACCTGAAGCTTTCTTT.

The gene calls are TRBV27 and TRBJ1-1, with D possibly TRBD1 on 6 matching bases. Trimming shortened V by 5 bases and J by 4 bases, and 14 bases separated the two germline ends. The length of the CDR3 is 14 residues. CDR1 is MNHEY and CDR2 is SMNVEV in the germline V gene (reference sequence). CDR3 region: CASSELVGGTEAFF. The CDR3, as DNA: TGTGCCAGCAGTGAATTAGTAGGGGGCACTGAAGCTTTCTTT.

This clonotype was recorded many times. The chain recombines TRBV9 with TRBJ2-5; 12 bases agree with TRBD2. The CDR3 sequence is 16 residues long. The germline gives CDR1 SGDLS, CDR2 YYNGEE. V lost 4 bases and J lost 5; bases outside the gene matches: 9. CDR3 DNA sequence: TGTGCCAGCAGCTCCCGAGGTACTAGCGGGAGGGAGACCCAGTACTTC. Encoded protein: CASSSRGTSGRETQYF.

Notes on this clonotype: With a much larger clone just one base away, this may be a read error. The V call is TRBV28, the J call TRBJ2-3; D is perhaps TRBD2 (5 bases). The V gene's germline CDR1 is MDHEN and CDR2 SYDVKM. The CDR3 spans 14 residues. Trimming stripped 3 bases from V and 2 bases from J, with 9 bases between. The CDR3 sequence is CASSFSGNTDTQYF. The DNA of the CDR3 is TGTGCCAGCAGTTTCTCGGGGAACACAGATACGCAGTATTTT.

This clonotype has more than one count but fewer than ten. This chain uses TRBV28 with TRBJ1-5; unclear D gene. V lost 3 bases to trimming and J lost 2 bases, with 5 bases between them. Per the germline V gene, CDR1 is MDHEN and CDR2 is SYDVKM. There are 13 residues in the CDR3. CDR3 sequence reads: CASSFPGNQPQHF. The CDR3 DNA is TGTGCCAGCAGTTTTCCGGGCAATCAGCCCCAGCATTTT.